The 25 T cell receptor beta chains listed next were all sequenced from one sample in a study of CD8 T cells in Susac syndrome. RNA in amounts of about 0.5 to 1 ug was reverse transcribed with random hexamers. TCRdb recomputed calls from the immunoSEQ multiplex PCR reads with MiXCR, one row per CDR3 protein. Among about 430,000 distinct CDR3 sequences listed, around 85% were seen once. Input material: CD8+ T cells from PBMCs. Receptors were obtained from a human donor with multiple sclerosis.

This chain connects TRBV27 to TRBJ2-1; 16 positions match TRBD2. Germline V gives CDR1 MNHEY, CDR2 SMNVEV (reference sequence). With 5 bases clipped from V and 7 bases from J, the junction kept 5 bases outside the gene matches. CDR3 length: 16 residues. Written as DNA, the CDR3 is TGTGCCAGCAGTACCGGGACTAGCGGGAGGGGGAATGAGCAGTTCTTC. Translating gives CASSTGTSGRGNEQFF.

This chain joins TRBV28 and TRBJ1-1; tentatively, D is TRBD1 (6 bases). In germline, CDR1 is MDHEN, CDR2 SYDVKM. The V end lost 3 bases, the J end lost 5 bases, and 16 bases lay between the germline ends. The CDR3 consists of 15 residues. The CDR3 DNA reads TGTGCCAGCAGTTTCGGGACAACAATAGGGACTGAAGCTTTCTTT. Protein product: CASSFGTTIGTEAFF.

A single count supports this clonotype. The rearrangement uses TRBV28 and TRBJ1-1; 8 nucleotides match TRBD1. Losses at the gene ends were 4 bases for V and 4 bases for J; bases not matched to a gene: 11. The CDR3 extends over 16 amino acids. Germline CDR1 is MDHEN and CDR2 is SYDVKM. DNA for the CDR3: TGTGCCAGCAGTTCCCCTGGACAGGGATTAGCCACTGAAGCTTTCTTT. Its translation: CASSSPGQGLATEAFF.

This chain connects TRBV27 to TRBJ2-1, with D unclear. Per the germline V gene, CDR1 is MNHEY and CDR2 is SMNVEV (reference sequence). CDR3 length: 13 amino acids. V was cut by 3 bases and J by 10 bases, with 13 bases left in between. The CDR3 sequence is CASSFLVQGEQFF. The CDR3 DNA is TGTGCCAGCAGTTTCCTAGTACAAGGGGAGCAGTTCTTC.

The chain links TRBV10-3 to TRBJ2-1; TRBD1 or TRBD2 may be the D gene (5 bases each). The CDR3 loop spans 16 amino acids. V was pared by 4 bases and J by 4 bases, with 17 bases between. Germline CDR1 and CDR2: ENHRY and SYGVKD. The CDR3: CAISVSGQGPYNEQFF. The CDR3 DNA follows: TGTGCCATCAGTGTGTCGGGGCAGGGCCCTTACAATGAGCAGTTCTTC.

V gene TRBV7-6 combines with J gene TRBJ1-5; 10 bases fit TRBD1. The CDR3 length is 14 residues. Per germline, CDR1 SGHVS and CDR2 FNYEAQ. V dropped 7 bases and J dropped 8; count of bases not matched to a gene: 8. CDR3 in amino acids: CASKLGDRGEPQHF. The CDR3 region has the DNA TGTGCCAGCAAACTCGGGGACAGGGGTGAGCCCCAGCATTTT. Combining the CDR3 with reference TRBV7-6 and TRBJ1-5 gives the whole variable domain GAGVSQSPRYKVTKRGQDVALRCDPISGHVSLYWYRQALGQGPEFLTYFNYEAQQDKSGLPNDRFSAERPEGSISTLTIQRTEQRDSAMYRCASKLGDRGEPQHFGDGTRLSIL.

This clonotype was observed once. The chain joins TRBV7-6 to TRBJ1-1; D is undetermined. The CDR3 consists of 15 residues. Deletions cut 4 bases from V and 1 base from J, with 13 bases between. Germline values: CDR1 SGHVS, CDR2 FNYEAQ. The CDR3 region is CASSSEADGNTEAFF. The CDR3 DNA reads TGTGCCAGCAGCTCGGAGGCCGACGGGAACACTGAAGCTTTCTTT.

This rearrangement joins TRBV10-3 to TRBJ2-1; 11 nucleotides match TRBD2. V gave up 4 bases and J gave up 7 bases; unmatched junction bases: 9. Germline lookup yields CDR1 ENHRY and CDR2 SYGVKD. CDR3 length equals 16 residues. The CDR3 DNA reads TGTGCCATCAGTGTCCAACTAGCGGGAGACAGGAATGAGCAGTTCTTC. Its translation: CAISVQLAGDRNEQFF.

The rearrangement joins TRBV6-5 to TRBJ2-7; D is possibly TRBD2 (6 bases). Per germline, CDR1 MNHEY and CDR2 SVGAGI. Trimming removed 4 bases from V and 4 bases from J, with 20 bases in between. The CDR3 runs to 16 residues. CDR3 in DNA: TGTGCCAGCAGTTTGGGGTGGGGGGAGTTAGGATACGAGCAGTACTTC. Amino acid sequence: CASSLGWGELGYEQYF.

The chain carries TRBV27 and TRBJ2-7, with TRBD1 identical over 10 bases. The CDR3 consists of 13 residues. J lost 9 bases, V lost 3 bases, and 5 bases had no gene match. Germline CDR1 is MNHEY and CDR2 is SMNVEV (reference sequence). Written as DNA, the CDR3 is TGTGCCAGCAGTTTTGGACAGGGGGATCGGCAGTACTTC. Its protein product is CASSFGQGDRQYF.

The chain uses TRBV25-1 and TRBJ2-1; D is possibly TRBD2 (6 bases). Per the germline V gene, CDR1 is MGHDK and CDR2 is SYGVNS. This CDR3 is 17 amino acids long. The V and J ends lost 5 bases and 5 bases respectively, with 22 bases between them. Here the CDR3 reads CASSPQWGGGFNNEQFF. Here the CDR3 DNA reads TGTGCCAGCAGTCCCCAGTGGGGTGGGGGGTTTAACAATGAGCAGTTCTTC. Supplemented by reference TRBV25-1 and TRBJ2-1, the full variable domain reads EADIYQTPRYLVIGTGKKITLECSQTMGHDKMYWYQQDPGMELHLIHYSYGVNSTEKGDLSSESTVSRIRTEHFPLTLESARPSHTSQYLCASSPQWGGGFNNEQFFGPGTRLTVL.

The V call is TRBV11-2, the J call TRBJ1-1, with D unresolved. V lost 1 base and J lost 5, with 11 bases in between. Germline CDR1 is SGHAT and CDR2 is FQNNGV. This CDR3 spans 14 amino acids. CDR3 amino acids: CASSLGPPRTEAFF. The CDR3, as DNA: TGTGCCAGCAGCTTAGGCCCCCCCCGGACTGAAGCTTTCTTT.

The CDR3 here is CASSLGGGGHTEAFF. The CDR3 DNA is TGTGCCAGCAGCTTAGGTGGAGGGGGCCACACTGAAGCTTTCTTT. The J gene is TRBJ1-1, the V gene TRBV11-2; 7 positions agree with TRBD1. Per the germline V gene, CDR1 is SGHAT and CDR2 is FQNNGV. Unmatched junction bases numbered 5, after V lost 1 base and J lost 3 bases. This CDR3 is 15 amino acids long.

The DNA for the CDR3 is TGCAGTGCTAGAGGCGCAGGGGCCTACAATGAGCAGTTCTTC. Translated, it gives CSARGAGAYNEQFF. This sequence joins TRBV20-1 and TRBJ2-1, with D tentatively TRBD1 (6 bases). The CDR3 covers 14 residues. V lost 1 base and J lost 2, with 9 bases in between. Germline-derived CDR1 and CDR2 are DFQATT and SNEGSKA (reference sequence).

This clonotype was found a few times. CDR3 sequence: CASSLGVGSDEQYF. DNA of the CDR3: TGTGCCAGCAGCTTGGGGGTAGGGTCCGACGAGCAGTACTTC. The V call is TRBV5-4, the J call TRBJ2-7; D uncertain. Germline V lookup: CDR1 SGHNT, CDR2 YYREEE (reference sequence). Deletions cut 0 bases from V and 5 bases from J, with 12 bases between. CDR3 length equals 14 residues.

The rearrangement links TRBV7-9 to TRBJ2-1; 15 bases agree with TRBD2. The J segment lost 13 bases and the V segment lost 5 bases, leaving 9 bases of the junction unmatched. The CDR3 sequence is 15 residues long. Germline CDR1 is SEHNR and CDR2 is FQNEAQ (reference sequence). Written as DNA, the CDR3 is TGTGCCAGCAGCCCGGGACTAGCGGGAGGTACCCCTCAGTTCTTC. Translated, it gives CASSPGLAGGTPQFF.

The gene calls are TRBV28 and TRBJ2-5; a possible D gene is TRBD1 (5 bases). This CDR3 is built from 15 residues. CDR1 is MDHEN, CDR2 SYDVKM, per germline. V lost 4 bases and J 7 bases, leaving 19 bases between the germline ends. The CDR3: CASSSDSTQVWTQYF. The CDR3 nucleotides are TGTGCCAGCAGTTCCGACAGCACTCAAGTTTGGACCCAGTACTTC.

The V call is TRBV19, the J call TRBJ2-1; D remains unclear. Germline V gene sequence: CDR1 LNHDA, CDR2 SQIVND (reference sequence). The CDR3 is 15 residues long. The ends were cut back, 3 bases at V and 1 base at J, with 10 bases in the middle. The CDR3 sequence is CASSMGAPSYNEQFF. CDR3 DNA sequence: TGTGCCAGTAGTATGGGCGCACCATCCTACAATGAGCAGTTCTTC. The whole variable domain, filled in from reference TRBV19 and TRBJ2-1, reads DGGITQSPKYLFRKEGQNVTLSCEQNLNHDAMYWYRQDPGQGLRLIYYSQIVNDFQKGDIAEGYSVSREKKESFPLTVTSAQKNPTAFYLCASSMGAPSYNEQFFGPGTRLTVL.

The CDR3 reads CASSNSGTDYGYTF. The CDR3 nucleotides are TGTGCCAGCAGCAATTCCGGGACAGATTATGGCTACACCTTC. The chain is built from TRBV5-4 and TRBJ1-2; 7 bases are shared with TRBD1. The CDR3 totals 14 residues. Losses at the gene ends were 4 bases for V and 5 bases for J; bases not matched to a gene: 8. Germline CDR1 is SGHNT and CDR2 is YYREEE (reference sequence).

This chain links TRBV10-1 with TRBJ1-5; the D is unclear. The CDR3 covers 13 residues. V lost 3 bases and J 9 bases, leaving 12 bases between the germline ends. Germline V gene sequence: CDR1 WNHNN, CDR2 SYGVQD (reference sequence). The chain's CDR3 is CASSERPGRPQHF. In DNA, the CDR3 is TGCGCCAGCAGTGAACGCCCTGGGCGGCCCCAGCATTTT.

The chain employs TRBV6-6 and TRBJ2-2; D remains unclear. Trimming stripped 1 base from V and 5 bases from J, with 11 bases between. The CDR3 covers 15 residues. Looked up from germline, CDR1 is MNHNY and CDR2 is SVGAGI (reference sequence). CDR3: CASSYWQEGTGELFF. The CDR3 region has the DNA TGTGCCAGCAGTTACTGGCAGGAAGGGACCGGGGAGCTGTTTTTT.

The rearrangement joins TRBV25-1 to TRBJ2-2; possibly TRBD1 for D (7 bases). The germline V gene has CDR1 MGHDK and CDR2 SYGVNS. With 5 bases removed from V and 4 bases from J, the gap between germline ends came to 17 bases. CDR3 length: 16 residues. The CDR3 DNA reads TGTGCCAGCAGTCTCCGACAGGGAGGAAGCACCGGGGAGCTGTTTTTT. Translating it yields CASSLRQGGSTGELFF.

V and J are TRBV27 and TRBJ1-5; a possible D gene is TRBD1 (6 bases). Germline loops: CDR1 MNHEY, CDR2 SMNVEV (reference sequence). The CDR3 is made up of 14 amino acids. Trimming took 4 bases from V and 6 from J, leaving 13 bases between them. The CDR3 here is CASSSPGEGQPQHF. The CDR3 bases are TGTGCCAGCAGTTCCCCAGGGGAGGGTCAGCCCCAGCATTTT.

J is TRBJ2-1 and V is TRBV4-1; perhaps TRBD2 as D (5 bases). Germline assignment: CDR1 MGHRA and CDR2 YSYEKL. CDR3 length equals 13 residues. Trimming stripped 1 base from V and 15 bases from J, with 16 bases between. CDR3 region: CASSQVGGNRGFF. CDR3 sequence (DNA): TGCGCCAGCAGCCAAGTTGGAGGCAACCGGGGGTTCTTC.

This clonotype was recorded only once. The V gene is TRBV28, the J gene TRBJ1-6; the D gene is possibly TRBD1 (5 bases). CDR1 is MDHEN, CDR2 SYDVKM, per germline. The germline V and J ends were trimmed by 10 bases and 5 bases, with 15 bases remaining between them. This CDR3 comprises 14 residues. The CDR3 DNA reads as TGTGCCACCCAAAGCCTAGGGGATAATTCACCCCTCCACTTT. Translated, it gives CATQSLGDNSPLHF. The whole variable domain, remainder taken from reference TRBV28 and TRBJ1-6, is DVKVTQSSRYLVKRTGEKVFLECVQDMDHENMFWYRQDPGLGLRLIYFSYDVKMKEKGDIPEGYSVSREKKERFSLILESASTNQTSMYLCATQSLGDNSPLHFGNGTRLTVT.